Listed below are T cell receptor beta chains from one sample, sequenced in a study of monozygotic twins with inflammatory bowel disease. For each CDR3 protein, TCRdb gives one entry from its re-call of the 5' RACE reads, without DNA. This sample's table reports approximately 420,000 distinct CDR3 sequences. The specimen was blood. All receptors derive from a human donor with ulcerative colitis or Crohn's disease, or a healthy co-twin of an affected twin (not recorded which). Each CDR3 is given with its conserved first and last residue.

CDR3 protein | J gene | V gene | CDR3 length
CASSLPPLAEFF | TRBJ2-1 | TRBV5-1 | 12
CASSLVARFLVYGYTF | TRBJ1-2 | TRBV7-2 | 16
CASSSVAGDGGEQFF | TRBJ2-1 | TRBV5-1 | 15
CAISPGGGSYEQYF | TRBJ2-7 | TRBV10-3 | 14
CSARVTQGTHSPLHF | TRBJ1-6 | TRBV20-1 | 15
CASSLGGSLFYEQYF | TRBJ2-7 | TRBV7-9 | 15
CASSPGWDYGYTF | TRBJ1-2 | TRBV5-4 | 13
CAWSKGLIGSGNTIYF | TRBJ1-3 | TRBV30 | 16
CASSLYGTVNTGELFF | TRBJ2-2 | TRBV5-5 | 16
CASSLPGQGVSEQYF | TRBJ2-7 | TRBV27 | 15
CASTRMGQGYNQPQHF | TRBJ1-5 | TRBV6-1 | 16
CASSHGTGAYNEQFF | TRBJ2-1 | TRBV5-4 | 15
CASSNQGGRATDTQYF | TRBJ2-3 | TRBV3-1 | 16
CASSLRDWPYEQYF | TRBJ2-7 | TRBV5-1 | 14
CASSPGEQGEAFF | TRBJ1-1 | TRBV18 | 13
CSARDSLAGGWNTGELFF | TRBJ2-2 | TRBV20-1 | 18
CAWSRQGPPTYEQYF | TRBJ2-7 | TRBV30 | 15
CASSFGPLGVISYNSPLHF | TRBJ1-6 | TRBV11-2 | 19
CAGTSGAYEQYF | TRBJ2-7 | TRBV30 | 12
CASSPGQSINEKLFF | TRBJ1-4 | TRBV5-1 | 15
CASRAESGQPQHF | TRBJ1-5 | TRBV18 | 13
CASSFPQGYQETQYF | TRBJ2-5 | TRBV5-6 | 15
CASSQGGNKQFF | TRBJ2-1 | TRBV4-1 | 12
CASSEAAGIKTQYF | TRBJ2-5 | TRBV19 | 14
CATSRSGFNIQYF | TRBJ2-4 | TRBV15 | 13
CSGADRGLQETQYF | TRBJ2-5 | TRBV29-1 | 14
CSASNSGHTSGANVLTF | TRBJ2-6 | TRBV20-1 | 17
CASSLNSYEQFF | TRBJ2-1 | TRBV7-6 | 12
CASSIDRQRHQQPQHF | TRBJ1-5 | TRBV19 | 16